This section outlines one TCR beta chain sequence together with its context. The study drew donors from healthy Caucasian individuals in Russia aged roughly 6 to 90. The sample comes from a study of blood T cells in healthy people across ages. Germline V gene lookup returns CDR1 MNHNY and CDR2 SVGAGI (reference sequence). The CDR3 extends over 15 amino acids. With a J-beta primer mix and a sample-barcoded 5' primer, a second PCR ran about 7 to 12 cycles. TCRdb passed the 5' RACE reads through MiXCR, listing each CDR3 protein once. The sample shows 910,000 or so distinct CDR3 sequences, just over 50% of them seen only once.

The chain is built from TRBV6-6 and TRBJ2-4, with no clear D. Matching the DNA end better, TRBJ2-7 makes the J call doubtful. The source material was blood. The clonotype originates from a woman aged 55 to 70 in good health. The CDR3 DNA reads TGTGCCAGCAGTGATATAGCCGTTGGAACCTACGAGCAGTACTTC. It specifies CASSDIAVGTYEQYF.